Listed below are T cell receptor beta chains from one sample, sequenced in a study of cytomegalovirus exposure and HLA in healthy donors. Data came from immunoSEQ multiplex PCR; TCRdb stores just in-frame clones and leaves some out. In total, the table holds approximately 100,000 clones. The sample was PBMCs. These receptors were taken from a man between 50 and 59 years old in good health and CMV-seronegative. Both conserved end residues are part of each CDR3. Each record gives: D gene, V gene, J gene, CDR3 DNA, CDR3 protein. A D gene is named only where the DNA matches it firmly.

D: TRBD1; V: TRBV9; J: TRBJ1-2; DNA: TGTGCCAGCAGCCGGACACGACAGGGAGAAGAGGGCTACACCTTC; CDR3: CASSRTRQGEEGYTF
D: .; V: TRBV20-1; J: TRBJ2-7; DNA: TGCAGTGGAGGGAAGGAGAACGAGCAGTACTTC; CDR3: CSGGKENEQYF
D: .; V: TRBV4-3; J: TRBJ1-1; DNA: TGCGCCAGCAGCCAAGAGGCTAGAAGCACTGAAGCTTTCTTT; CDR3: CASSQEARSTEAFF
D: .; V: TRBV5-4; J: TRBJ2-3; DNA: TGTGCCAGCAGCTCCCGGGACTTTTCTAGCACAGATACGCAGTATTTT; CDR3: CASSSRDFSSTDTQYF
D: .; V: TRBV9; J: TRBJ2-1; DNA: TGTGCCAGCAGCGTAGTGGGAGCTGAGCAGTTCTTC; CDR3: CASSVVGAEQFF
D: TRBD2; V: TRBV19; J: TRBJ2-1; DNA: TGTGCCAGTAGTACCCAGCCGTGGCTAGCGGGAGACAATGAGCAGTTCTTC; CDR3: CASSTQPWLAGDNEQFF
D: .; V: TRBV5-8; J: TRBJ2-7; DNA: TGTGCCAGCAGCTTAATGGCAGGTGCCTACGAGCAGTACTTC; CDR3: CASSLMAGAYEQYF
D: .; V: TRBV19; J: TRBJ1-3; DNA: TGTGCCAGTAGGGTCGGGACACGGGGAAACACCATATATTTT; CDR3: CASRVGTRGNTIYF
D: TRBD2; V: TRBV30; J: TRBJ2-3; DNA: TGTGCCTGGAGCCCCGGGAGGGGGGGCACAGATACGCAGTATTTT; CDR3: CAWSPGRGGTDTQYF
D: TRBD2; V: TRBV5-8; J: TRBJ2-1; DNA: TGTGCCAGCAGTTACCTCCGGGGGGGCGTCAGGAATGAGCAGTTCTTC; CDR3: CASSYLRGGVRNEQFF
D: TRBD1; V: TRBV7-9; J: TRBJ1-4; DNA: TGTGCCAGCAGCTTAGCGTGGGGCGCAGGGGGCAGCGAAAAACTGTTTTTT; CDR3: CASSLAWGAGGSEKLFF
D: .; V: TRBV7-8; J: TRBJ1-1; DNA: TGTGCCAGCAGCTTGGAGGGAGGGATCACTGAAGCTTTCTTT; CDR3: CASSLEGGITEAFF
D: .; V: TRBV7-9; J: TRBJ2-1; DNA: TGTGCCAGCAGCTCGCAGGCCCTGGCGAATGAGCAGTTCTTC; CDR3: CASSSQALANEQFF
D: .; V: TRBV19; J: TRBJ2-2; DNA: TGTGCCAGTAGTCCAGGGGCCGGATCCGGGGAGCTGTTTTTT; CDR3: CASSPGAGSGELFF
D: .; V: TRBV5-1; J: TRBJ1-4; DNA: TGCGCCAGCAGCCGAAGCCCCGGTGATAGGGGGGAAAAACTGTTTTTT; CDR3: CASSRSPGDRGEKLFF
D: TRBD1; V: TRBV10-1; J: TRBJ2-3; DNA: TGCGCCACCTCGACGGACAGGGATACAGATACGCAGTATTTT; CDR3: CATSTDRDTDTQYF
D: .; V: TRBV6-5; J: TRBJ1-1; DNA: TGTGCCAGCAGTTACCAACATCTGAACACTGAAGCTTTCTTT; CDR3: CASSYQHLNTEAFF
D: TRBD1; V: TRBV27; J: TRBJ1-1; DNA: TGTGCCAGCAGTCGCGGGACAGGGGGCACGTGGACTGAAGCTTTCTTT; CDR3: CASSRGTGGTWTEAFF
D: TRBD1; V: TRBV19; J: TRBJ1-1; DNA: TGTGCCAGTAGTATGGACAGGGAGGGTTTGGTGAACACTGAAGCTTTCTTT; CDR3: CASSMDREGLVNTEAFF
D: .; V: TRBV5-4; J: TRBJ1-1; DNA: TGTGCCAGCAGCCCCCACCCAGGAACGACTGAAGCTTTCTTT; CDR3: CASSPHPGTTEAFF
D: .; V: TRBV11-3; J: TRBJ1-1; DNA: TGTGCCAGCAGCTTAGCCGGGACAAGTTTTCCTGGAGCTTTCTTT; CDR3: CASSLAGTSFPGAFF
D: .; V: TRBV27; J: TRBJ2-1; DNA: TGTGCCAGCACCCCGGGACTGCATTTGAGGAATGAGCAGTTCTTC; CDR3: CASTPGLHLRNEQFF
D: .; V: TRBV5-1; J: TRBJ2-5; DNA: TGCGCCAGCAGCCTATCAGGGGTTACGAACCAAGAGACCCAGTACTTC; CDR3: CASSLSGVTNQETQYF
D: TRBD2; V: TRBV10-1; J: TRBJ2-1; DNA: TGCGCCAGCAGTGAAACGGGGGGGGGCAATGAGCAGTTCTTC; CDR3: CASSETGGGNEQFF
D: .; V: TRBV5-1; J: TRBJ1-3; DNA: TGCGCCAGCAGCCTCGGGTTTGGAAACACCATATATTTT; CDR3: CASSLGFGNTIYF
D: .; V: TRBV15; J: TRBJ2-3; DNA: TGTGCCACCAGCAGAGAGCCCGGGTATACGCAGTATTTT; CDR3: CATSREPGYTQYF
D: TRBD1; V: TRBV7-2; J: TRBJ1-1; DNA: TGTGCCAGCAGCAGAACGACCGGACAGGGGGGTGCTTTCTTT; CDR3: CASSRTTGQGGAFF
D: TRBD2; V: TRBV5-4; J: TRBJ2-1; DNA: TGTGCCAGCAGCTTGGTGGCGGGGGGGAGGAATGAGCAGTTCTTC; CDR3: CASSLVAGGRNEQFF
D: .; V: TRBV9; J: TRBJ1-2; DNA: TGTGCCAGCAGCGGACTGACAGATTCATTTAACTATGGCTACACCTTC; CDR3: CASSGLTDSFNYGYTF
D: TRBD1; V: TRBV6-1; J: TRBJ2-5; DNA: TGTGCCAGCAGTGGGACAGGGTGGGAGACCCAGTACTTC; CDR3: CASSGTGWETQYF
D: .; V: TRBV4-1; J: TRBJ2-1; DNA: TGCGCCAGCAGCCACGACCCAGGGGCATCCTACAATGAGCAGTTCTTC; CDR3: CASSHDPGASYNEQFF
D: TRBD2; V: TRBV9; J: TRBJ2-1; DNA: TGTGCCAGCAGCGTAGCGGGGGGGGCAGGTGAGCAGTTCTTC; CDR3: CASSVAGGAGEQFF
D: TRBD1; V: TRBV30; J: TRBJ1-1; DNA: TGTGCCTGGAGGTCGACTCTATTCGACAGGGAAGGGACTGAAGCTTTCTTT; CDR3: CAWRSTLFDREGTEAFF
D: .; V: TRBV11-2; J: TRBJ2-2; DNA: TGTGCCAGCAGCTTAGCCAGGCCGAACACCGGGGAGCTGTTTTTT; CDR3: CASSLARPNTGELFF
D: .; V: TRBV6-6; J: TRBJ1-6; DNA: TGTGCCAGCAGTTACTCACAGGAGATTAATTCACCCCTCCACTTT; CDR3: CASSYSQEINSPLHF
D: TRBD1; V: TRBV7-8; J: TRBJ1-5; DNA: TGTGCCAGCAGCTTGACAGGGGGCGGTCAGCCCCAGCATTTT; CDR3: CASSLTGGGQPQHF
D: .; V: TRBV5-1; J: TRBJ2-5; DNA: TGCGCCAGCAGCCCAGGGGAGACCCAGTACTTC; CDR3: CASSPGETQYF
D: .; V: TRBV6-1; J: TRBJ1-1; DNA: TGTGCCAGCAGACCGGGACATTTGAACACTGAAGCTTTCTTT; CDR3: CASRPGHLNTEAFF
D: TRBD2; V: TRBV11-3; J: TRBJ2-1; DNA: TGTGCCAGCAGCTTAGATCCTGGGACTAGCGGGAGATCCTACAATGAGCAGTTCTTC; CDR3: CASSLDPGTSGRSYNEQFF
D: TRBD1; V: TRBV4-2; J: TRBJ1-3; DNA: TGTGCCAGCAGCCACCCTCAGGGGGGTAGTGGGAATGGAAACACCATATATTTT; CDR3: CASSHPQGGSGNGNTIYF
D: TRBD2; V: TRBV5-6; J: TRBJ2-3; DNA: TGTGCCAGCAGCTTGGAACTAGCGGGGGCAGATACGCAGTATTTT; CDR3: CASSLELAGADTQYF
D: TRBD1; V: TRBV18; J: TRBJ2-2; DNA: TGTGCCAGCTCACCACCGCGGGACAGGGTCACCGGGGAGCTGTTTTTT; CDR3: CASSPPRDRVTGELFF
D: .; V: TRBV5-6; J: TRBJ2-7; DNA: TGTGCCAGCAGCTTGGGCGGTCCTACCTACGAGCAGTACTTC; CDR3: CASSLGGPTYEQYF
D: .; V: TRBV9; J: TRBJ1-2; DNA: TGTGCCAGCAGCGAGGAGGGCCTGAACTATGGCTACACCTTC; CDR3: CASSEEGLNYGYTF
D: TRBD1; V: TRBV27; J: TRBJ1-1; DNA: TGTGCCAGCAGTAGGACAGGGAGGAACACTGAAGCTTTCTTT; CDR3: CASSRTGRNTEAFF